This TCR beta chain was documented in a study of blood T cell repertoires in COVID-19. Whole-study context: PBMCs, B-cell-depleted T cells, or T cells were the source of the cDNA or gDNA that made up the material.

Germline V gene data show CDR1 as ENHRY and CDR2 as SYGVKD. Between the trimmed V and J ends, which lost 4 bases and 6 bases, there was a span of 9 bases. This CDR3 is built from 12 residues. TCRdb's copy holds only in-frame clones and misses some; the assay was immunoSEQ multiplex PCR. The table has about 260,000 clones, more than 90% seen once; the top ten hold approximately 2.6%. Seattle enrolled patients during active infection and tracked them longitudinally. This clonotype originated in a person aged 18 to 35 with COVID-19, enrolled during active disease. The sample was peripheral blood. This sequence joins TRBV10-3 and TRBJ1-1, with D uncertain. The CDR3 coding sequence is TGTGCCATCAGTGCGCAGGCCGCTGAAGCTTTCTTT. Residues: CAISAQAAEAFF.